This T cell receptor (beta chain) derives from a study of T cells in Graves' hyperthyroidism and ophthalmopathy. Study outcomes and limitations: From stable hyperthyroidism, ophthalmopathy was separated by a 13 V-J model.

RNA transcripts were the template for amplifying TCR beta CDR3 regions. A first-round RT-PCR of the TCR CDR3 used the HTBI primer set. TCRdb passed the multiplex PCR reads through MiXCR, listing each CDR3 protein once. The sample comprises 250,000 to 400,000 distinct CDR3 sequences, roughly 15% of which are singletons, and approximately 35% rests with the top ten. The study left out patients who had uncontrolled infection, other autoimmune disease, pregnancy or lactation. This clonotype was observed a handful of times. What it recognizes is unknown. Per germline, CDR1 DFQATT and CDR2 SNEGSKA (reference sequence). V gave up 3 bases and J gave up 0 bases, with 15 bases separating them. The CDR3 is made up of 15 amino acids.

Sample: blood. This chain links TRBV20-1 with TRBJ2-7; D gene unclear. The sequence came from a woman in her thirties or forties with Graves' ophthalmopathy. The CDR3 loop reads CSARLNSRFSYEQYF. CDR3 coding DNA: TGCAGTGCTAGGCTAAACAGTCGTTTCTCCTACGAGCAGTACTTC.